This T cell receptor beta chain comes out of a study of blood T cell repertoires in COVID-19. Background on the study: There were acute and convalescent COVID-19 samples, and they came from the United States, Italy and Spain.

The method was immunoSEQ multiplex PCR; TCRdb's version includes in-frame clones alone and lacks a portion of them. The repertoire consists of some 420,000 clones, with 80% to 90% occurring once and the leading ten covering 1% to 1.3%. The CDR3 is made up of 16 amino acids. The germline gives CDR1 LGHDT, CDR2 YNNKEL (reference sequence). J gave up 4 bases and V 2 bases, and 4 bases lay outside the gene matches. Each participant's cohort was designated according to participant-reported clinical history. Resolution of symptoms, clearance, or two negative PCRs was present in recovered Cohort 3 donors. This clonotype was obtained from a man aged 30-40 years who had recovered from COVID-19. The material sequenced was PBMCs or T cells enriched from blood (not recorded which). The chain couples TRBV3-1 (or the pseudogene TRBV3-2) to TRBJ2-5; TRBD2 matches 13 bases. Written as DNA, the CDR3 is TGTGCCAGCAGCCAATCCGGACTAGCGGGAGCAGAGACCCAGTACTTC. Its translation is CASSQSGLAGAETQYF.